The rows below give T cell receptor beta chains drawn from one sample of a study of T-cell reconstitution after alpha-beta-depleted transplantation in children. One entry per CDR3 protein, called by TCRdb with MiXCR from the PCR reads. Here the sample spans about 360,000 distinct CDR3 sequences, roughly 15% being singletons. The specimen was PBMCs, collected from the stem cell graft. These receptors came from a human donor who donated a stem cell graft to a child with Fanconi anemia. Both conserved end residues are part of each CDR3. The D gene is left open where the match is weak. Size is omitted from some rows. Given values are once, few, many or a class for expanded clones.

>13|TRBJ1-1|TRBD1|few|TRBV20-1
CSAREPTGGIAFF
TGCAGTGCTAGAGAACCTACAGGGGGTATAGCTTTCTTT
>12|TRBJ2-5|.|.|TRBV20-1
CSASNQGETQYF
TGCAGTGCTAGCAACCAGGGAGAGACCCAGTACTTC
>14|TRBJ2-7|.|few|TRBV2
CASSDRVYPYEQYF
TGTGCCAGCAGTGACAGGGTTTATCCCTACGAGCAGTACTTC
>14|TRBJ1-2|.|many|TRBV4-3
CASSNRPPNYGYTF
TGCGCCAGCAGCAATCGACCGCCCAACTATGGCTACACCTTC
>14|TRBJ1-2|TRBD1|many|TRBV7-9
CASSPDRVVHGYTF
TGTGCCAGCAGCCCCGACAGGGTTGTTCATGGCTACACCTTC
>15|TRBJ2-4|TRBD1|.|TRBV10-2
CASSLMTGARNIQYF
TGCGCCAGCAGCCTAATGACAGGGGCGAGAAACATTCAGTACTTC
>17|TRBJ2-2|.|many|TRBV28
CASSAETGHENTGELFF
TGTGCCAGCAGTGCAGAGACGGGACATGAGAACACCGGGGAGCTGTTTTTT
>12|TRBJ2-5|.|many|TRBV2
CASTRDQETQYF
TGTGCCAGCACCAGGGACCAAGAGACCCAGTACTTC
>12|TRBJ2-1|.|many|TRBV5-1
CASSLGYSEQFF
TGCGCCAGCAGCTTGGGTTACAGTGAGCAGTTCTTC
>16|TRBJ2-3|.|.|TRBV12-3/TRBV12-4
CASSFRQGGSTDTQYF
TGTGCCAGCAGTTTCCGACAGGGAGGGAGCACAGATACGCAGTATTTT
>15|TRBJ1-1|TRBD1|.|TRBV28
CASSPQGGAIDEAFF
TGTGCCAGCAGTCCTCAGGGGGGGGCGATAGACGAAGCTTTCTTT